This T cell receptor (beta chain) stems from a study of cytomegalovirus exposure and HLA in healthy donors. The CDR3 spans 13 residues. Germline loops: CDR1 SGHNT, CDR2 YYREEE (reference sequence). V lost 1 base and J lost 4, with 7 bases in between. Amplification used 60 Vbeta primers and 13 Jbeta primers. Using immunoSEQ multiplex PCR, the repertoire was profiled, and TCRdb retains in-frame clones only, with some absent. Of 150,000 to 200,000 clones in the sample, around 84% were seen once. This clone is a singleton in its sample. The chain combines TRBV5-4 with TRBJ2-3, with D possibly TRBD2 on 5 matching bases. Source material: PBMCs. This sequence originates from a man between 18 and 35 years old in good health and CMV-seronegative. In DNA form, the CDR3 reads TGTGCCAGCAGCTTGTCCGGGGCAGATACGCAGTATTTT. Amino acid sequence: CASSLSGADTQYF.